This T cell receptor beta chain was found in a study of blood T cell repertoires in COVID-19. Across the study: The analysed material was cDNA or gDNA that came from T cells, B-cell-depleted T cells, or PBMCs.

Original analysis: Using reference gene primer amplification, nucleated cell counts were estimated. Measured with immunoSEQ multiplex PCR; TCRdb has only the in-frame clones, and not every one. V and J calls plus clone size are reproduced from that table; the DNA served to infer D and trimming. Of approximately 74,000 clones in the sample, 75% to 95% were seen once. Looked up from germline, CDR1 is LNHDA and CDR2 is SQIVND (reference sequence). Trimming left V 1 base short and J 4 bases short, with 13 bases between. The CDR3 consists of 15 residues. The V call is TRBV19, the J call TRBJ1-1, with D tentatively TRBD1 (5 bases). Sequencing used peripheral blood. The clonotype comes from a woman aged 55-70 years with active COVID-19. CDR3 protein: CASSIAGRASTEAFF. CDR3 sequence (DNA): TGTGCCAGTAGTATAGCCGGCAGGGCGTCCACTGAAGCTTTCTTT.